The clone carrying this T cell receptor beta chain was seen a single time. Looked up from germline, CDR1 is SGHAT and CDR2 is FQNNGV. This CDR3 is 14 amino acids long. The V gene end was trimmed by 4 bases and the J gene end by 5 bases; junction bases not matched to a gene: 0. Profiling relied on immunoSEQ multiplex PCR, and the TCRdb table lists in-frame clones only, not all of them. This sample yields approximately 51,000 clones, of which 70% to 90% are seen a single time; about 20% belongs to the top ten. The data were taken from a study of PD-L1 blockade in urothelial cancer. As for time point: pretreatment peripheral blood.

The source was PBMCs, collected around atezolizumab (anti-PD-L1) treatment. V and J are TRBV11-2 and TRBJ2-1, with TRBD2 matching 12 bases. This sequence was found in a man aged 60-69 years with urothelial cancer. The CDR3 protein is CASSWTSGNNEQFF. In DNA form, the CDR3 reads TGTGCCAGCAGCTGGACTAGCGGGAACAATGAGCAGTTCTTC. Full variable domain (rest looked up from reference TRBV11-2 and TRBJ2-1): EAGVAQSPRYKIIEKRQSVAFWCNPISGHATLYWYQQILGQGPKLLIQFQNNGVVDDSQLPKDRFSAERLKGVDSTLKIQPAKLEDSAVYLCASSWTSGNNEQFFGPGTRLTVL.